The 15 T cell receptor beta chains reported below all come from one sample, sequenced in a study of PD-L1 blockade in urothelial cancer (dated by TCRdb to about 2017). Library preparation was by the immunoSEQ multiplex PCR assay. The table was pulled from immuneACCESS by TCRdb, which kept in-frame rearrangements only. Such tables lose some clones; where checked, under half of the loss comes from unresolved V genes, and the rest has no known cause. The sample includes about 48,000 clones, with approximately 83% observed a single time. Jointly, the top ten make up about 9.4% of the sample. What the time point label conveys for this sample: peripheral blood 6 weeks after treatment start. The material sequenced was PBMCs, taken around atezolizumab (anti-PD-L1) treatment. Receptor source: a man aged 60 to 69 with urothelial cancer.

The table lists this clone with a few counts. The V gene is TRBV6-5, the J gene TRBJ1-2, with TRBD1 matching 9 bases. V was pared by 2 bases and J by 4 bases, with 5 bases of the junction left unmatched. CDR3 size: 15 residues. Looked up from germline, CDR1 is MNHEY and CDR2 is SVGAGI. The CDR3 is CASSYGGTGFYGYTF. The CDR3 coding sequence is TGTGCCAGCAGTTACGGGGGGACAGGGTTCTATGGCTACACCTTC.

The chain joins TRBV6-5 to TRBJ2-2; D is possibly TRBD1 (5 bases). V lost 4 bases to trimming and J lost 0 bases, with 9 bases between them. The CDR3 consists of 15 residues. Germline loops: CDR1 MNHEY, CDR2 SVGAGI. The CDR3 spells CASSSTASNTGELFF. As DNA, the CDR3 is TGTGCCAGCAGTTCGACAGCTTCGAACACCGGGGAGCTGTTTTTT.

The chain links TRBV18 to TRBJ1-3; 7 nucleotides agree with TRBD1. V dropped 8 bases and J dropped 0; count of bases not matched to a gene: 10. Germline assignment: CDR1 KGHSH and CDR2 LQKENI. The CDR3 has 16 amino acids. The CDR3 DNA reads TGTGCCAGCGGACAGGCCCTGCTGAGCTCTGGAAACACCATATATTTT. Its translation is CASGQALLSSGNTIYF.

V is TRBV28 and J is TRBJ1-2, with 10 positions matching TRBD1. V lost 2 bases and J lost 4; bases outside the gene matches: 4. The CDR3 consists of 15 residues. Germline V CDR1 and CDR2: MDHEN, SYDVKM. The CDR3 bases are TGTGCCAGCAGTTTAGGCCGGACAGGGGGCTATGGCTACACCTTC. It codes for CASSLGRTGGYGYTF.

The chain is built from TRBV7-2 and TRBJ1-5, with D perhaps matching TRBD1 (6 bases). The CDR3 length is 14 residues. Trimming left V 5 bases short and J 4 bases short, with 12 bases between. Germline lookup yields CDR1 SGHTA and CDR2 FQGNSA. The CDR3 DNA follows: TGTGCCAGCAGCCCGGGACATCCTAATCAGCCCCAGCATTTT. It specifies CASSPGHPNQPQHF.

J is TRBJ1-1 and V is TRBV7-2, with 9 positions matching TRBD1. The CDR3 covers 16 residues. V trimming: 7 bases; J trimming: 4 bases; junction bases outside the gene matches: 13. Per the germline V gene, CDR1 is SGHTA and CDR2 is FQGNSA. The CDR3 bases are TGTGCCAGCAACGCGGATAGGGACAGGGCGGTCACTGAAGCTTTCTTT. This sequence encodes CASNADRDRAVTEAFF.

This sequence joins TRBV7-9 and TRBJ2-3, with 9 positions matching TRBD1. With V trimmed by 5 bases and J by 7 bases, 4 bases remained unmatched. The CDR3 has 13 amino acids. Germline CDR1 and CDR2: SEHNR and FQNEAQ (reference sequence). The CDR3 here is CASSTGTGYTQYF. The CDR3 DNA reads as TGTGCCAGCAGCACGGGGACAGGGTATACGCAGTATTTT.

This chain joins TRBV7-3 and TRBJ2-7, with 10 bases that match TRBD2. Germline values: CDR1 SGHTA, CDR2 FQGTGA. The CDR3 runs 14 residues. J lost 7 bases, V lost 6 bases, and 9 bases had no gene match. CDR3 amino acids: CASSHSGGTGEQYF. The DNA of the CDR3 is TGTGCCAGCAGTCATAGCGGGGGGACGGGGGAGCAGTACTTC.

This clone has just one count. CDR3 in DNA: TGTGCCAGCAGCGTAGGTCCTAGAGTAGTAAGTGCCGAGCAGTACTTC. Protein sequence: CASSVGPRVVSAEQYF. V gene TRBV11-2 combines with J gene TRBJ2-7; the D is unclear. V was cut by 5 bases and J by 6 bases, with 23 bases left in between. Germline V lookup: CDR1 SGHAT, CDR2 FQNNGV. This CDR3 region has 16 residues.

This clone was counted a single time. J is TRBJ2-5 and V is TRBV6-5, with TRBD2 matching 9 bases. The trim removed 2 bases at V and 1 base at J, leaving 5 bases unmatched. The CDR3 extends over 16 amino acids. Germline loops: CDR1 MNHEY, CDR2 SVGAGI. CDR3 DNA: TGTGCCAGCAGTTACGCTCCGCGGGGGGGCCAAGAGACCCAGTACTTC. It codes for CASSYAPRGGQETQYF.

J is TRBJ2-5 and V is TRBV9, with D unclear. Deletions cut 0 bases from V and 5 bases from J, with 8 bases between. Germline V gene data show CDR1 as SGDLS and CDR2 as YYNGEE. CDR3 length equals 13 residues. The CDR3 protein is CASSVDNGETQYF. The CDR3 DNA reads TGTGCCAGCAGCGTAGACAACGGGGAGACCCAGTACTTC.

Here the CDR3 reads CASTGAGTDTQYF. CDR3 coding DNA: TGTGCCAGCACCGGTGCAGGAACAGATACGCAGTATTTT. The chain joins TRBV11-3 to TRBJ2-3, with unresolved D. V gave up 7 bases and J gave up 3 bases, with 11 bases separating them. The CDR3 has 13 amino acids. Per germline, CDR1 SGHNT and CDR2 YENEEA.

This clone is a singleton in its sample. The genes are TRBV4-2 and TRBJ2-5; 12 bases line up with TRBD2. The CDR3 has 20 residues. Germline V CDR1 and CDR2: LGHNA, YNFKEQ. J was trimmed by 5 bases and V by 0 bases; bases with no gene match: 16. The CDR3 DNA reads as TGTGCCAGCAGCCAAGAAAGGAGTGTGGCTAGCGGGGGGGCGCGGGAGACCCAGTACTTC. Encoded protein: CASSQERSVASGGARETQYF.

V usage is TRBV29-1 and J usage is TRBJ2-2; possibly TRBD1 for D (5 bases). V gave up 5 bases and J gave up 1 base, with 11 bases separating them. CDR1 SQVTM and CDR2 ANQGSEA come from the germline V gene. CDR3 length equals 14 residues. CDR3 sequence reads: CSVLSTVNTGELFF. The CDR3 DNA sequence: TGCAGCGTTTTGTCGACAGTGAACACCGGGGAGCTGTTTTTT.

CDR3 in DNA: TGTGCCAGTAGTATTAGGACAAACTACGAGCAGTACTTC. Translated: CASSIRTNYEQYF. The rearrangement links TRBV19 to TRBJ2-7; tentatively, D is TRBD1 (5 bases). The CDR3 is made up of 13 amino acids. The ends were cut back, 3 bases at V and 3 bases at J, with 9 bases in the middle. The germline V gene encodes CDR1 LNHDA and CDR2 SQIVND (reference sequence).